The 19 T cell receptor beta chains listed next were all sequenced from one sample in a study of T cell responses to AZD1222 COVID-19 vaccine. Libraries were prepared by immunoSEQ multiplex PCR; TCRdb keeps only in-frame clonotypes and omits some of them. The table lists 150,000 or so clones, 70% to 90% of them singletons. The sequencing here drew on peripheral blood, taken on day 0 of AZD1222 vaccination. Receptor source: an adult in good health.

The J gene is TRBJ2-1, the V gene TRBV7-9; D gene uncertain. The CDR3 length is 11 residues. From germline, CDR1 is SEHNR and CDR2 FQNEAQ (reference sequence). V lost 4 bases and J 10 bases, leaving 8 bases between the germline ends. The CDR3 DNA follows: TGTGCCAGCAGCTCCCTGCGGGAGCAGTTCTTC. This gives the protein CASSSLREQFF.

V gene TRBV7-2 combines with J gene TRBJ1-4; D perhaps matches TRBD1 (6 bases). Germline V gene data show CDR1 as SGHTA and CDR2 as FQGNSA. The germline V and J ends were trimmed by 2 bases and 8 bases, with 18 bases remaining between them. The CDR3 has 16 amino acids. The CDR3 spells CASSLNSGGKNEKLFF. In nucleotides, the CDR3 is TGTGCCAGCAGCTTAAATTCGGGGGGCAAGAACGAAAAACTGTTTTTT. Together with reference TRBV7-2 and TRBJ1-4, the CDR3 gives the full variable domain: GAGVSQSPSNKVTEKGKDVELRCDPISGHTALYWYRQSLGQGLEFLIYFQGNSAPDKSGLPSDRFSAERTGGSVSTLTIQRTQQEDSAVYLCASSLNSGGKNEKLFFGSGTQLSVL.

The chain has TRBV14 and TRBJ2-5; 7 bases agree with TRBD2. The length of the CDR3 is 15 residues. V was pared by 3 bases and J by 4 bases, with 8 bases of the junction left unmatched. Germline CDR1 reads SGHDN; CDR2 reads FVKESK. The CDR3 loop is CASSQGGGGSETQYF. The CDR3 coding sequence is TGTGCCAGCAGCCAGGGCGGGGGTGGCTCAGAGACCCAGTACTTC.

The J gene is TRBJ1-1, the V gene TRBV18; D perhaps matches TRBD1 (5 bases). Between the trimmed V and J ends, which lost 3 bases and 5 bases, there was a span of 7 bases. Germline V lookup: CDR1 KGHSH, CDR2 LQKENI. The CDR3 extends over 12 amino acids. The CDR3 nucleotides are TGTGCCAGCTCACCCAGGGAAACTGAAGCTTTCTTT. Protein: CASSPRETEAFF.

The V call is TRBV28, the J call TRBJ1-5; TRBD1 might be the D (6 bases). Trimming removed 1 base from V and 2 bases from J, with 12 bases in between. Germline lookup yields CDR1 MDHEN and CDR2 SYDVKM. The CDR3 totals 16 residues. The CDR3 nucleotides are TGTGCCAGCAGTTTATTACAGGGAGGGGGCAATCAGCCCCAGCATTTT. Translating gives CASSLLQGGGNQPQHF.

This chain connects TRBV19 to TRBJ2-3; D not resolved. The V and J ends lost 0 bases and 1 base respectively, with 5 bases between them. CDR1 is LNHDA, CDR2 SQIVND, per germline (reference sequence). The CDR3 covers 14 residues. The CDR3 DNA reads as TGTGCCAGTAGTATAGAAACAGGCACAGATACGCAGTATTTT. It translates to CASSIETGTDTQYF.

J is TRBJ1-2 and V is TRBV7-9; D uncertain. CDR1 and CDR2 (germline): SEHNR, FQNEAQ (reference sequence). This CDR3 contains 16 residues. The V and J ends lost 4 bases and 3 bases respectively, with 18 bases between them. Here the CDR3 DNA reads TGTGCCAGCAGCTCCAACACCGTCGGACCGTACTATGGCTACACCTTC. It encodes CASSSNTVGPYYGYTF.

The CDR3 reads CASSLVTGLGVSDGELFF. In DNA form, the CDR3 reads TGTGCCAGCAGCTTGGTCACGGGACTAGGGGTCAGCGACGGGGAGCTGTTTTTT. This chain joins TRBV5-6 and TRBJ2-2; TRBD2 agrees at 8 bases. The CDR3 spans 18 residues. Germline values: CDR1 SGHDT, CDR2 YYEEEE. Trimming removed 0 bases from V and 7 bases from J; junction bases left unmatched: 14.

The chain links TRBV30 to TRBJ2-3; 13 bases agree with TRBD2. V gave up 3 bases and J gave up 0 bases; unmatched junction bases: 9. CDR1 and CDR2 (germline): GTSNPN, SVGIG (reference sequence). This CDR3 contains 18 residues. The CDR3 coding sequence is TGTGCCTGGAGCCGTTGGGGACTAGCGGGAACTAGCACAGATACGCAGTATTTT. It specifies CAWSRWGLAGTSTDTQYF.

This clone was recorded a few times. V gene TRBV6-2 or TRBV6-3 combines with J gene TRBJ2-7, with D tentatively TRBD1 or TRBD2 (5 bases each). Germline CDR1 MNHEY, CDR2 SVGEGT. V was pared by 6 bases and J by 0 bases, with 21 bases between. CDR3 length: 17 residues. In DNA, the CDR3 is TGTGCCAGCAGCCACACCGACCGGGACCGACTCTCCTACGAGCAGTACTTC. Encoded protein: CASSHTDRDRLSYEQYF.

This rearrangement joins TRBV27 to TRBJ2-4; maybe TRBD1 (6 bases). The CDR3 totals 14 residues. Germline assignment: CDR1 MNHEY and CDR2 SMNVEV (reference sequence). Trimming took off 6 bases at V and 6 bases at J, with 15 bases between the two ends. The CDR3 loop is CASRMMVGANIQYF. The CDR3 region has the DNA TGTGCCAGCAGGATGATGGTGGGGGCAAACATTCAGTACTTC.

The J gene is TRBJ1-1, the V gene TRBV6-5, with D unclear. With 7 bases removed from V and 4 bases from J, the gap between germline ends came to 16 bases. Germline CDR1 MNHEY, CDR2 SVGAGI. The CDR3 has 14 amino acids. This CDR3 is CASTSPTAVTEAFF. The CDR3 nucleotides are TGTGCCAGCACCTCCCCGACTGCAGTCACTGAAGCTTTCTTT.

The chain employs TRBV28 and TRBJ1-5; no reliable D call. The V end was cut by 6 bases, the J end by 1 base, with 16 bases between. The CDR3 totals 16 residues. The V gene's germline CDR1 is MDHEN and CDR2 SYDVKM. The CDR3 loop is CASSSPSEGSNQPQHF. DNA of the CDR3: TGTGCCAGCAGCTCCCCGTCGGAGGGAAGCAATCAGCCCCAGCATTTT.

Of note for this clone: One end of the junction fails to match germline, which may point to a read error. The chain has TRBV6-5 and TRBJ2-3; 10 bases map to TRBD2. Germline lookup yields CDR1 MNHEY and CDR2 SVGAGI. The CDR3 length is 13 residues. The CDR3 DNA sequence: TGTGCCAGCAGTTACGCTAGCGGGGGACAAGAATTTTTT. Its protein product is CASSYASGGQEFF.

The chain links TRBV7-2 to TRBJ2-3, with TRBD2 as a possible D gene (6 bases). The CDR3 sequence is 11 residues long. V was clipped by 8 bases and J by 6 bases, with 9 bases between them. CDR1 is SGHTA and CDR2 is FQGNSA in the germline V gene. The chain's CDR3 is CASAAGDTQYF. CDR3 nucleotide sequence: TGTGCCAGCGCCGCGGGGGATACGCAGTATTTT.

CDR3 DNA sequence: TGTGCCAGCAGCTTAGCTAGCCGTTCTACAGGGGATCCCTACGAGCAGTACTTC. Amino acids: CASSLASRSTGDPYEQYF. V is TRBV7-8 and J is TRBJ2-7; 7 nucleotides align to TRBD1. The germline V gene has CDR1 SGHVS and CDR2 FQNEAQ. V trimming: 0 bases; J trimming: 2 bases; junction bases outside the gene matches: 13. This CDR3 has 18 amino acids.

V gene TRBV27 combines with J gene TRBJ2-3; 9 nucleotides align to TRBD1. The V gene's germline CDR1 is MNHEY and CDR2 SMNVEV (reference sequence). V lost 5 bases, J lost 0 bases, and 0 bases stayed unmatched. CDR3 size: 14 residues. In DNA form, the CDR3 reads TGTGCCAGCAGTGACAGGGGGAGCACAGATACGCAGTATTTT. Its protein is CASSDRGSTDTQYF.

V usage is TRBV5-1 and J usage is TRBJ1-1; TRBD1 agrees at 8 bases. This CDR3 has 17 residues. Per germline, CDR1 SGHRS and CDR2 YFSETQ. J gave up 3 bases and V 2 bases, and 12 bases lay outside the gene matches. CDR3 protein: CASSLGRGRDQDTEAFF. The CDR3 region has the DNA TGCGCCAGCAGCTTAGGCAGGGGGCGCGATCAGGACACTGAAGCTTTCTTT.

The chain recombines TRBV11-3 with TRBJ2-3, with 8 positions matching TRBD2. The junction had 4 bases not matched to a gene; V was cut back by 8 bases and J by 0 bases. CDR3 length equals 14 residues. The V gene's germline CDR1 is SGHNT and CDR2 YENEEA. Here the CDR3 DNA reads TGTGCCAGCTCCGGGGGGGGCAGCACAGATACGCAGTATTTT. It is translated as CASSGGGSTDTQYF.